The present T cell receptor (beta chain) was sequenced within a study of T cells in Graves' hyperthyroidism and ophthalmopathy. General observations from the study: The model predicted ophthalmopathy a median roughly six months before onset.

This clonotype was counted ten times or more. The antigen is not known. The source material, RNA transcripts, was used to amplify TCR beta CDR3 regions. Initially, a first-round RT-PCR of the TCR CDR3 employed the HTBI primer set. Each CDR3 protein gets one entry after TCRdb re-called the multiplex PCR reads with MiXCR. The sample lists hundreds of thousands of distinct CDR3 sequences, roughly 23% seen once, with around 54% in the top ten. The PBMCs had their origin in roughly 9.8 ml of fresh peripheral blood. Germline V gene lookup returns CDR1 MNHNS and CDR2 SASEGT. Trimming took off 6 bases at V and 3 bases at J, with 11 bases between the two ends. This CDR3 comprises 13 residues.

The source of this sequence is a woman aged 70 to 79 with Graves' ophthalmopathy. This chain uses TRBV6-1 with TRBJ1-1; D is uncertain. Sequencing was done on a sample of blood. The CDR3 DNA follows: TGTGCCAGCAGGCGAGACGGAGACACTGAAGCTTTCTTT. It translates to CASRRDGDTEAFF.